Following are 24 T cell receptor beta chains from one sample sequenced in a study of T-cell reconstitution after alpha-beta-depleted transplantation in children. During its preparation, the TCRbeta library received unique molecular identifiers. MiXCR, run by TCRdb on the PCR reads, gives a single entry per CDR3 protein. This sample carries under 300,000 distinct CDR3 sequences, 11% of them seen once, and the ten largest clones take around 22%. The sequencing here drew on peripheral blood, taken 180 days after TCRalphabeta/CD19-depleted stem cell transplant. The source is a male patient aged 2 to 10 who had a stem cell transplant for chronic granulomatous disease, so the T cells may come from the graft donor.

There are many counts of this clonotype. V gene TRBV3-1 combines with J gene TRBJ1-4, with D hard to call. Germline V gene lookup returns CDR1 LGHDT and CDR2 YNNKEL (reference sequence). CDR3 length equals 17 residues. V was trimmed by 0 bases and J by 8 bases, leaving 19 bases between them. The CDR3 protein is CASSQDGVRQAKEKLFF. The CDR3 DNA reads TGTGCCAGCAGCCAAGATGGTGTTAGGCAGGCGAAGGAAAAACTGTTTTTT.

This clonotype was picked up many times. The rearrangement joins TRBV6-2 or TRBV6-3 to TRBJ2-7; the D gene is possibly TRBD2 (5 bases). Germline loops: CDR1 MNHEY, CDR2 SVGEGT. The CDR3 loop spans 15 amino acids. Trimming pared 8 bases from V and 1 base from J, leaving 18 bases between. Here the CDR3 DNA reads TGTGCCAGCCTAACACCGGGGAAAGGATCCTACGAGCAGTACTTC. This sequence encodes CASLTPGKGSYEQYF.

This chain joins TRBV6-1 and TRBJ1-4, with a possible D match to TRBD1 (6 bases). This CDR3 has 16 residues. Trimming stripped 5 bases from V and 2 bases from J, with 15 bases between. Per the germline V gene, CDR1 is MNHNS and CDR2 is SASEGT. CDR3 nucleotides: TGTGCCAGCAGTCCGCGTCCAGGGGCCACTAATGAAAAACTGTTTTTT. This gives the protein CASSPRPGATNEKLFF.

To note about this clonotype: With a much larger clone just one base away, this may be a read error. The chain carries TRBV29-1 and TRBJ1-1, with 7 bases matching TRBD1. Germline CDR1 reads SQVTM; CDR2 reads ANQGSEA. The CDR3 contains 15 residues. V lost 5 bases, J lost 4 bases, and 13 bases stayed unmatched. The CDR3 sequence is CSVRQGGTWSTEAFF. Here the CDR3 DNA reads TGCAGCGTTCGACAGGGTGGCACCTGGAGCACTGAAGCTTTCTTT. Full variable domain (missing parts from reference TRBV29-1 and TRBJ1-1): SAVISQKPSRDICQRGTSLTIQCQVDSQVTMMFWYRQQPGQSLTLIATANQGSEATYESGFVIDKFPISRPNLTFSTLTVSNMSPEDSSIYLCSVRQGGTWSTEAFFGQGTRLTVV.

This clonotype was recorded many times. The genes are TRBV25-1 and TRBJ2-2; possibly TRBD1 for D (6 bases). The ends were cut back, 6 bases at V and 4 bases at J, with 15 bases in the middle. Per germline, CDR1 MGHDK and CDR2 SYGVNS. This CDR3 region has 15 residues. Here the CDR3 reads CASRPGWGRTGELFF. In nucleotides, the CDR3 is TGTGCCAGCAGACCCGGGTGGGGGCGCACCGGGGAGCTGTTTTTT.

This clonotype was seen repeatedly, ten times or more. This chain uses TRBV5-1 with TRBJ1-4, with 8 bases lining up with TRBD1. With 4 bases clipped from V and 2 bases from J, the junction kept 4 bases outside the gene matches. Germline loops: CDR1 SGHRS, CDR2 YFSETQ. The CDR3 totals 15 residues. This CDR3 is CASSRQGWTNEKLFF. The CDR3 DNA follows: TGCGCCAGCAGCAGACAGGGGTGGACTAATGAAAAACTGTTTTTT.

Concerning this clonotype: This may be a read error: a much more frequent sequence differs by one nucleotide. The chain is built from TRBV3-1 and TRBJ2-2, with D perhaps matching TRBD2 (5 bases). In germline, CDR1 is LGHDT, CDR2 YNNKEL (reference sequence). CDR3 length: 11 residues. Trimming stripped 3 bases from V and 12 bases from J, with 8 bases between. The CDR3 DNA sequence: TGTGCCAGCAGCCAGCGAGGGAAGCTGTTTTTT. It encodes CASSQRGKLFF. Supplemented by reference TRBV3-1 and TRBJ2-2, the full variable domain reads DTAVSQTPKYLVTQMGNDKSIKCEQNLGHDTMYWYKQDSKKFLKIMFSYNNKELIINETVPNRFSPKSPDKAHLNLHINSLELGDSAVYFCASSQRGKLFFGEGSRLTVL.

At least ten counts were recorded for this clonotype. The V and J genes are TRBV12-3 or TRBV12-4 and TRBJ2-3; D call uncertain. This CDR3 is 12 amino acids long. V lost 6 bases and J lost 8, with 12 bases in between. CDR3: CASSPDKFTQYF. The CDR3 nucleotides read TGTGCCAGCAGCCCTGACAAGTTTACGCAGTATTTT.

This clonotype has a count of ten or more. The rearrangement uses TRBV11-2 and TRBJ2-1; D may match TRBD1 or TRBD2 (5 bases each). Trimming took 5 bases from V and 1 from J, leaving 15 bases between them. The CDR3 covers 16 residues. Germline V gene sequence: CDR1 SGHAT, CDR2 FQNNGV. The CDR3 DNA sequence: TGTGCCAGCAGCCCGAAGAGGGGTATTTCCTACAATGAGCAGTTCTTC. Amino acids: CASSPKRGISYNEQFF.

This clonotype has a count of ten or more. The CDR3: CASSPRGSNNEQFF. The CDR3 region has the DNA TGTGCCAGCAGCCCCCGGGGCTCAAACAATGAGCAGTTCTTC. The chain couples TRBV7-3 to TRBJ2-1; D might be TRBD1 or TRBD2, each matching 5 bases. Germline-derived CDR1 and CDR2 are SGHTA and FQGTGA. The V end was cut by 5 bases, the J end by 5 bases, with 13 bases between. CDR3 length: 14 amino acids.

This clonotype has a count of ten or more. This rearrangement joins TRBV6-5 to TRBJ2-1; 14 bases align to TRBD2. This CDR3 has 16 amino acids. With V trimmed by 5 bases and J by 4 bases, 4 bases remained unmatched. Per the germline V gene, CDR1 is MNHEY and CDR2 is SVGAGI. CDR3 nucleotides: TGTGCCAGCAGTAGGGGACTAGCGGGGGCTTACAATGAGCAGTTCTTC. Protein sequence: CASSRGLAGAYNEQFF.

In its sample, this clonotype ranks as medium-sized (0.01 to 0.1%). The V call is TRBV7-9, the J call TRBJ2-3, with 8 bases aligning to TRBD2. The length of the CDR3 is 15 residues. In germline, CDR1 is SEHNR, CDR2 FQNEAQ (reference sequence). V dropped 6 bases and J dropped 0; count of bases not matched to a gene: 5. The CDR3 is CASSRSGTSTDTQYF. The CDR3 nucleotides read TGTGCCAGCAGTCGTAGCGGGACTAGCACAGATACGCAGTATTTT.

The chain combines TRBV12-3 or TRBV12-4 with TRBJ2-4; D remains ambiguous. This CDR3 has 14 residues. V was clipped by 3 bases and J by 7 bases, with 13 bases between them. This chain's CDR3 is CASSFRVGVNIQYF. CDR3 DNA: TGTGCCAGCAGTTTTCGGGTTGGGGTCAACATTCAGTACTTC.

This clonotype was recorded many times. This chain uses TRBV5-1 with TRBJ1-2; unclear D gene. The germline CDR1 and CDR2 sequences are SGHRS and YFSETQ. Trimming removed 1 base from V and 8 bases from J, with 12 bases in between. CDR3 size: 13 residues. Written as DNA, the CDR3 is TGCGCCAGCAGCTTGCTCGGGGTGGAAGGCTACACCTTC. Translated, it gives CASSLLGVEGYTF.

This clonotype has a count of ten or more. The V gene is TRBV15, the J gene TRBJ2-1; D gene uncertain. CDR1 and CDR2 (germline): LNHNV, YYDKDF (reference sequence). This CDR3 has 12 amino acids. The V and J ends lost 0 bases and 6 bases respectively, with 3 bases between them. CDR3 amino acids: CATSRDTNEQFF. In DNA form, the CDR3 reads TGTGCCACCAGCAGAGATACCAATGAGCAGTTCTTC.

This clonotype was counted many times. The V call is TRBV5-1, the J call TRBJ2-1; 12 nucleotides align to TRBD2. V shed 1 base, J shed 8 bases, and the junction held 7 bases outside the gene matches. Germline CDR1 reads SGHRS; CDR2 reads YFSETQ. This CDR3 spans 16 amino acids. The CDR3 reads CASSLLELAGGYEQFF. For the CDR3, the DNA is TGCGCCAGCAGCTTGTTGGAACTAGCGGGAGGTTATGAGCAGTTCTTC.

At least ten counts were recorded for this clonotype. The rearrangement joins TRBV7-9 to TRBJ1-2, with 9 nucleotides matching TRBD1. The trim removed 5 bases at V and 6 bases at J, leaving 4 bases unmatched. This CDR3 is 13 amino acids long. Germline CDR1 and CDR2: SEHNR and FQNEAQ (reference sequence). CDR3 nucleotides: TGTGCCAGCAGCCAAACAGGGGGCAATGGCTACACCTTC. This gives the protein CASSQTGGNGYTF.

This clonotype has a count of ten or more. The chain uses TRBV12-3 or TRBV12-4 and TRBJ2-2; D ambiguous. This CDR3 region has 12 residues. Trimming stripped 3 bases from V and 7 bases from J, with 6 bases between. The CDR3 sequence: CASSFRSGELFF. The CDR3 nucleotides are TGTGCCAGCAGTTTCAGGAGCGGGGAGCTGTTTTTT.

This clonotype was counted many times. CDR3 sequence (DNA): TGTGCCAGCAGCGTCGGGGGAACATCTAATGAAAAACTGTTTTTT. Its translation: CASSVGGTSNEKLFF. This chain uses TRBV9 with TRBJ1-4, with D possibly matching TRBD1 (5 bases). This CDR3 is built from 15 residues. Germline V gives CDR1 SGDLS, CDR2 YYNGEE. Trimming cost V 2 bases and J 3 bases, with 11 bases left between them. The whole variable domain, remainder taken from reference TRBV9 and TRBJ1-4, is DSGVTQTPKHLITATGQRVTLRCSPRSGDLSVYWYQQSLDQGLQFLIQYYNGEERAKGNILERFSAQQFPDLHSELNLSSLELGDSALYFCASSVGGTSNEKLFFGSGTQLSVL.

This clonotype was detected ten times or more. The rearrangement uses TRBV7-9 and TRBJ2-7; unclear D gene. This CDR3 has 13 amino acids. The V end was cut by 1 base, the J end by 4 bases, with 8 bases between. Germline V gene data show CDR1 as SEHNR and CDR2 as FQNEAQ (reference sequence). CDR3 in amino acids: CASSLGWGYEQYF. Written as DNA, the CDR3 is TGTGCCAGCAGCTTAGGCTGGGGTTACGAGCAGTACTTC.

In its sample, this clonotype was seen many times. The rearrangement joins TRBV29-1 to TRBJ2-1; 12 nucleotides match TRBD2. Germline-derived CDR1 and CDR2 are SQVTM and ANQGSEA. The CDR3 extends over 18 amino acids. Trimming took 1 base from V and 2 from J; bases not matched to a gene: 9. In DNA, the CDR3 is TGCAGCGTTGAAGGAAGAAGACTAGCGGGAGAACCCTACAATGAGCAGTTCTTC. This codes for CSVEGRRLAGEPYNEQFF.

This clonotype has just a few counts. The V gene is TRBV6-1, the J gene TRBJ2-1; D perhaps matches TRBD1 (6 bases). Deletions cut 6 bases from V and 0 bases from J, with 15 bases between. The CDR3 consists of 16 residues. CDR1 is MNHNS and CDR2 is SASEGT in the germline V gene. CDR3 region: CASRGQTKSSYNEQFF. For the CDR3, the DNA is TGTGCCAGCAGAGGACAGACAAAAAGCTCCTACAATGAGCAGTTCTTC.

This clonotype has ten or more counts. V gene TRBV30 combines with J gene TRBJ1-4; D is unresolved. Germline V gene sequence: CDR1 GTSNPN, CDR2 SVGIG (reference sequence). This CDR3 is built from 14 residues. V dropped 3 bases and J dropped 10 bases, with 18 bases sitting between them. DNA of the CDR3: TGTGCCTGGAGCTCAACGGTTCGGGTTGGAAAACTGTTTTTT. Encoded protein: CAWSSTVRVGKLFF.

A word on this clonotype: This may come from a read error, since a much larger clone is one base off. V and J are TRBV7-9 and TRBJ1-1, with D possibly TRBD1 on 6 matching bases. CDR1 is SEHNR, CDR2 FQNEAQ, per germline (reference sequence). The CDR3 is 16 amino acids. The CDR3 DNA follows: TGTACCAGCAGCTTACAAGGGGGGGTAATGAACACTGAAGCTTTCTTT. Amino acid sequence: CTSSLQGGVMNTEAFF.